The T cell receptor (beta chain) under discussion was sequenced for a study of blood T cell repertoires in COVID-19. Study information: The analysed material was cDNA or gDNA that came from T cells, B-cell-depleted T cells, or PBMCs.

The repertoire was sequenced with immunoSEQ multiplex PCR; TCRdb's copy has only in-frame clones and lacks some. The sample has roughly 49,000 clones, about 89% seen once. V was clipped by 6 bases and J by 4 bases; unmatched bases: 6. This CDR3 has 14 residues. The V gene's germline CDR1 is MNHNY and CDR2 SVGAGI (reference sequence). The sequenced material came from peripheral blood. V and J are TRBV6-6 and TRBJ2-3; 8 bases line up with TRBD2. The receptor's source is a human donor in a cohort sampled during active COVID-19. The CDR3 DNA sequence: TGTGCCAGCAGGGGACTAGGAGGGCCAGATACGCAGTATTTT. Amino acids: CASRGLGGPDTQYF.